The clone carrying this TCR beta chain appeared many times. The antigen is undetermined. Graves' hyperthyroidism without ophthalmopathy progression within 18 months was termed stable. Fresh peripheral blood, around 9.3 ml of it, supplied the PBMCs. It was RNA transcripts that yielded the amplified TCR beta CDR3 regions. The HTBI primer set served for first-round RT-PCR of the TCR CDR3. A single record per CDR3 protein comes from TCRdb applying MiXCR to the multiplex PCR reads. The sample consists of 300,000 to 400,000 distinct CDR3 sequences, over 10% of them appearing once. This record comes from a study of T cells in Graves' hyperthyroidism and ophthalmopathy. The study, taken as a whole, reports: Peripheral blood also featured most of the thyroid clonotypes expanded above 0.001.

The length of the CDR3 is 15 residues. Germline loops: CDR1 MNHEY, CDR2 SVGEGT. The V gene lost 7 bases and the J gene lost 0 bases, with 15 bases spanning the gap. The specimen sequenced was blood. The V gene is TRBV6-2 or TRBV6-3, the J gene TRBJ1-1; D gene unclear. This clonotype was obtained from a woman under 30 with Graves' hyperthyroidism. The CDR3 spells CASTLGGFMNTEAFF. The CDR3 DNA reads TGTGCCAGCACCCTTGGAGGGTTTATGAACACTGAAGCTTTCTTT.